The clone carrying this TCR beta chain was seen many times. What it recognizes is unknown. CDR3 size: 15 residues. Germline values: CDR1 SGHTA, CDR2 FQGTGA. Losses at the gene ends were 5 bases for V and 6 bases for J; bases not matched to a gene: 8. TCRdb recomputed calls from the 5' RACE reads with MiXCR, one row per CDR3 protein. This table holds tens of thousands of distinct CDR3 sequences, roughly 5% found once. This sample is drawn from a study of CD8 T cells in ankylosing spondylitis. Notes on the study in general: Clones linked to disease were reported to show significant enrichment in matched ankylosing spondylitis synovial fluid. What seemed typical of ankylosing spondylitis blood was a TCR beta motif built from several highly homologous variants.

The chain is built from TRBV7-3 and TRBJ2-2; 8 bases are a match to TRBD2. What was sequenced was blood, either unsorted or a sorted T cell fraction (not recorded which). The TCR was taken from a male donor with ankylosing spondylitis or in good health (not recorded which). CDR3 bases: TGTGCCAGCAGCCCCTACGGGGGGGATTCCGGGGAGCTGTTTTTT. Amino acid sequence: CASSPYGGDSGELFF.